These 9 T cell receptor beta chains were all obtained from the same sample, sequenced in a study of T cells in Graves' hyperthyroidism and ophthalmopathy. TCR beta CDR3 sequences were amplified from RNA transcripts. When the TCR CDR3 underwent first-round RT-PCR, the HTBI primer set was used. TCRdb reanalysed the multiplex PCR reads using MiXCR and keeps one entry per CDR3 protein. This table holds roughly 96,000 distinct CDR3 sequences, roughly 56% found once. Sequenced: blood. Source of these receptors: a woman between 40 and 50 years old with Graves' hyperthyroidism.

This clonotype was observed at least ten times. V gene TRBV10-3 combines with J gene TRBJ2-3; 14 bases match TRBD2. J lost 8 bases, V lost 8 bases, and 9 bases had no gene match. This CDR3 spans 15 amino acids. Germline CDR1 and CDR2: ENHRY and SYGVKD. This chain's CDR3 is CAIGTGLAGVGTQYF. CDR3 DNA sequence: TGTGCCATCGGGACGGGACTAGCGGGAGTGGGTACGCAGTATTTT.

The chain joins TRBV7-8 to TRBJ2-2; weak D call: TRBD1 (6 bases). This CDR3 comprises 12 residues. With 6 bases removed from V and 8 bases from J, the gap between germline ends came to 10 bases. Germline CDR1 SGHVS, CDR2 FQNEAQ. CDR3 residues: CASSNGQGELFF. In DNA form, the CDR3 reads TGTGCCAGCAGTAACGGACAGGGGGAGCTGTTTTTT.

This clonotype was seen a few times. The gene calls are TRBV5-1 and TRBJ2-2; D remains ambiguous. V lost 5 bases to trimming and J lost 3 bases, with 8 bases between them. Germline-derived CDR1 and CDR2 are SGHRS and YFSETQ. The CDR3 runs 13 residues. CDR3 coding DNA: TGCGCCAGCAGACGCTCATACACCGGGGAGCTGTTTTTT. This translates into CASRRSYTGELFF.

The chain links TRBV20-1 to TRBJ2-5, with a tentative D call TRBD1 (6 bases). CDR1 DFQATT and CDR2 SNEGSKA come from the germline V gene (reference sequence). V lost 4 bases and J 2 bases, leaving 8 bases between the germline ends. The CDR3 spans 12 residues. This CDR3 reads CSAKQGQETQYF. DNA of the CDR3: TGCAGTGCTAAGCAGGGGCAAGAGACCCAGTACTTC.

V usage is TRBV24-1 and J usage is TRBJ1-4; 7 positions agree with TRBD1. V gave up 4 bases and J gave up 6 bases; unmatched junction bases: 7. Germline V gives CDR1 KGHDR, CDR2 SFDVKD. This CDR3 comprises 15 residues. CDR3 nucleotide sequence: TGTGCCACCAGTGAGCACGGGACAGTTCATGAAAAACTGTTTTTT. Translating gives CATSEHGTVHEKLFF.

The chain has TRBV29-1 and TRBJ2-2, with D maybe TRBD1 (6 bases). This CDR3 comprises 14 residues. V gave up 5 bases and J gave up 3 bases, with 13 bases separating them. The germline gives CDR1 SQVTM, CDR2 ANQGSEA. CDR3 DNA sequence: TGCAGCGTTACCAGGGGCAGGGACACCGGGGAGCTGTTTTTT. Its translation: CSVTRGRDTGELFF.

Comment on this clonotype: This sequence may be a read error, since a much larger clone differs from it by one base. This chain connects TRBV7-9 to TRBJ1-1, with D unresolved. V lost 5 bases and J lost 1, with 26 bases in between. This CDR3 region has 19 residues. The germline V gene encodes CDR1 SEHNR and CDR2 FQNEAQ (reference sequence). This CDR3 is CASSQEGPSLLDENTEAFF. CDR3 DNA sequence: TGTGCCAGCAGCCAAGAAGGCCCGTCCTTGCTAGACGAGAACACTGAAGCTTTCTTT.

The table lists this clonotype with many counts. J is TRBJ2-2 and V is TRBV7-2, with a possible D match to TRBD2 (5 bases). Germline CDR1 reads SGHTA; CDR2 reads FQGNSA. V lost 4 bases, J lost 0 bases, and 12 bases lay in between. The CDR3 runs 16 residues. The CDR3 loop is CASSSRPEANTGELFF. In nucleotides, the CDR3 is TGTGCCAGCAGCTCCCGGCCGGAGGCGAACACCGGGGAGCTGTTTTTT.

The chain employs TRBV5-4 and TRBJ1-6; the match to TRBD1 covers 9 bases. The trim removed 3 bases at V and 6 bases at J, leaving 4 bases unmatched. Germline CDR1 SGHNT, CDR2 YYREEE (reference sequence). CDR3 length: 15 amino acids. CDR3 in DNA: TGTGCCAGCAGCTCGGGGGACAGGGTTAATTCACCCCTCCACTTT. It yields the protein CASSSGDRVNSPLHF.